A selection of T cell receptor beta chains follows, all from one sample in a study of shared clonotypes between healthy human individuals. Repertoires were generated with immunoSEQ multiplex PCR, while TCRdb's copy carries only in-frame clones and drops some. In the table there are about 680,000 clones, 92% of which are singletons. Sequencing was done on a sample of naive CD8+ T cells sorted from blood. Source of these receptors: a man aged 25-40 years in good health. The conserved cysteine and the conserved F or W are not part of the CDR3 here. Each record gives: J gene, V gene, CDR3 protein.

TRBJ2-1 | TRBV6-4 | ASSDMASGYNEQF
TRBJ2-5 | TRBV7-6 | ASSPVGQTAWETQY
TRBJ2-3 | TRBV10-3 | AISTGTLNSDTQY
TRBJ1-5 | TRBV28 | ASSPLRDNYQPQH
TRBJ2-3 | TRBV7-9 | ASSPPLGASTDTQY
TRBJ2-7 | TRBV7-2 | ASSQSGSLIYEQY
TRBJ2-1 | TRBV27 | ASSFLEGPGDTNEQF
TRBJ2-1 | TRBV7-9 | ASSLVRLGASGSEQF
TRBJ2-1 | TRBV11-2 | ASSLDVSGAYNEQF
TRBJ2-3 | TRBV21-1 | ASFERQGATDTQY